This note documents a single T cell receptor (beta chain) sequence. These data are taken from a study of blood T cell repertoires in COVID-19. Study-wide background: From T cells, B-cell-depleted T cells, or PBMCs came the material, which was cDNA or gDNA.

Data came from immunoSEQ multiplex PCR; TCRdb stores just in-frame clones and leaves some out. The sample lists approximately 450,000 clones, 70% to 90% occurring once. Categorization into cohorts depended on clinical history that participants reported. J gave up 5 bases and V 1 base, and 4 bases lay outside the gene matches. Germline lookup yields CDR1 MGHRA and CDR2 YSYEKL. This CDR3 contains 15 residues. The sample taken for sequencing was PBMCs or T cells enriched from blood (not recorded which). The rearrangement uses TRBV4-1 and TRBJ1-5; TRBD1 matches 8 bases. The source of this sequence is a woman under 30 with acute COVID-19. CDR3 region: CASSQGPGGHQPQHF. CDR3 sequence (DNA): TGCGCCAGCAGCCAAGGGCCAGGGGGCCATCAGCCCCAGCATTTT.